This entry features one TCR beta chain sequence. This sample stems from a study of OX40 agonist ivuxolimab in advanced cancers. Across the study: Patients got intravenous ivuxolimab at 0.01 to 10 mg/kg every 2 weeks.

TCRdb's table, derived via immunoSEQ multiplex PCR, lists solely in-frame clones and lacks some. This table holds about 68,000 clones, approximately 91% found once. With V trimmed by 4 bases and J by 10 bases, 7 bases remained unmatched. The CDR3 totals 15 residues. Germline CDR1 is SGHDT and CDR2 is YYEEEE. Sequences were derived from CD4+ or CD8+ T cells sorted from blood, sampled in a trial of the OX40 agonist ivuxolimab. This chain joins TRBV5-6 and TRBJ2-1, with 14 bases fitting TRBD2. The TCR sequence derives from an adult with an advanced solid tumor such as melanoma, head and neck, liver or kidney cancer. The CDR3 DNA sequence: TGTGCCAGCAGCAAGGGACTAGCGGGGGCCTGGGAGCAGTTCTTC. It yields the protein CASSKGLAGAWEQFF.